Each of the 18 T cell receptor beta chains below was sequenced from the same sample in a study of vaccination effects on CD4 cells after COVID-19. Antigen-specific CD4+ T cells were expanded with viral peptide pools in the ViraFEST assay before sequencing. Cells that had been cultured for about 10 days were the source of isolated CD4+ T cells. Each person got two doses of an mRNA SARS-CoV-2 vaccine, BNT162b2 or mRNA-1273. Their specific antigens are unknown. Clones were sequenced by immunoSEQ multiplex PCR, and TCRdb holds only the in-frame ones, with some missing. The sample gives 60,000 to 85,000 clones, roughly 74% of which show up once; under 2% is in the top ten. The sample in question was CD4+ T cells from PBMCs cultured with HCoV-229E spike peptides, obtained after COVID-19 vaccination. The origin of the receptors is a human donor who received a COVID-19 vaccine.

The rearrangement joins TRBV19 to TRBJ2-1; the D gene is possibly TRBD2 (5 bases). CDR1 is LNHDA and CDR2 is SQIVND in the germline V gene (reference sequence). CDR3 size: 14 residues. Trimming took off 7 bases at V and 5 bases at J, with 15 bases between the two ends. This CDR3 reads CASTLSVGNNEQFF. The CDR3 DNA reads as TGTGCCAGTACACTTAGCGTAGGTAACAATGAGCAGTTCTTC.

This clone was counted a single time. The CDR3 DNA reads as TGTGCCAGCTCACCGGCTCCAGGGAGGGACATTCAGTACTTC. This gives the protein CASSPAPGRDIQYF. The chain is built from TRBV18 and TRBJ2-4; 7 bases map to TRBD2. Germline assignment: CDR1 KGHSH and CDR2 LQKENI. The CDR3 covers 14 residues. With 3 bases clipped from V and 8 bases from J, the junction kept 7 bases outside the gene matches.

The V and J genes are TRBV6-5 and TRBJ1-1; D remains ambiguous. Trimming removed 7 bases at V and 4 bases at J, with 13 bases between. This CDR3 has 13 residues. Germline loops: CDR1 MNHEY, CDR2 SVGAGI. For the CDR3, the DNA is TGTGCCAGCACAAAGACTAGGGCCACTGAAGCTTTCTTT. This gives the protein CASTKTRATEAFF.

The J gene is TRBJ2-7, the V gene TRBV14; D unclear. With 5 bases removed from V and 7 bases from J, the gap between germline ends came to 15 bases. In germline, CDR1 is SGHDN, CDR2 FVKESK. The CDR3 length is 13 residues. CDR3 sequence reads: CASSYTRFGEQYV. As DNA, the CDR3 is TGTGCCAGCAGCTATACGCGGTTTGGGGAGCAGTACGTC.

The chain has TRBV28 and TRBJ2-5; TRBD2 matches at 13 bases. Germline V gene sequence: CDR1 MDHEN, CDR2 SYDVKM. Trimming took 5 bases from V and 14 from J; bases not matched to a gene: 5. CDR3 size: 12 residues. CDR3 nucleotides: TGTGCCAGCAGTCGGACTAGCGGGGGTTATTACTTC. Translation gives CASSRTSGGYYF.

The chain links TRBV6-1 to TRBJ1-5; 10 nucleotides agree with TRBD1. This CDR3 region has 15 residues. Trimming took 1 base from V and 5 from J; bases not matched to a gene: 2. Germline CDR1 reads MNHNS; CDR2 reads SASEGT. For the CDR3, the DNA is TGTGCCAGCAGTGAAGGACAGGGGGCTTATCAGCCCCAGCATTTT. Amino acid sequence: CASSEGQGAYQPQHF.

The chain joins TRBV6-2 or TRBV6-3 to TRBJ2-5; the D gene is possibly TRBD1 (5 bases). V was pared by 4 bases and J by 5 bases, with 14 bases between. Looked up from germline, CDR1 is MNHEY and CDR2 is SVGEGT. The CDR3 covers 14 residues. The CDR3 protein is CASSSGSTGETQYF. The CDR3 coding sequence is TGTGCCAGCAGTTCAGGGTCCACCGGGGAGACCCAGTACTTC.

The chain links TRBV5-1 to TRBJ1-2, with 7 bases that match TRBD1. Trimming cost V 2 bases and J 3 bases; bases outside gene matches: 1. Germline CDR1 and CDR2: SGHRS and YFSETQ. The CDR3 runs 13 residues. For the CDR3, the DNA is TGCGCCAGCAGCTTCCAGGGGGACTATGGCTACACCTTC. It yields the protein CASSFQGDYGYTF.

This sequence joins TRBV6-5 and TRBJ1-2; 7 bases are shared with TRBD1. Germline V lookup: CDR1 MNHEY, CDR2 SVGAGI. Losses at the gene ends were 4 bases for V and 8 bases for J; bases not matched to a gene: 4. CDR3 length: 12 amino acids. CDR3 DNA sequence: TGTGCCAGCAGTTTTCGACAGGGAGGCTACACCTTC. Translation: CASSFRQGGYTF.

This clone was counted between two and nine times. The J gene is TRBJ2-6, the V gene TRBV30; D is unclear. The V end was cut by 2 bases, the J end by 0 bases, with 5 bases between. CDR3 length: 14 amino acids. Per germline, CDR1 GTSNPN and CDR2 SVGIG (reference sequence). The CDR3 is CAWSSHSGANVLTF. The CDR3 coding sequence is TGTGCCTGGAGTAGCCACTCTGGGGCCAACGTCCTGACTTTC. The variable domain in full, with the rest retrieved from reference TRBV30 and TRBJ2-6, is SQTIHQWPATLVQPVGSPLSLECTVEGTSNPNLYWYRQAAGRGLQLLFYSVGIGQISSEVPQNLSASRPQDRQFILSSKKLLLSDSGFYLCAWSSHSGANVLTFGAGSRLTVL.

This sequence joins TRBV11-2 and TRBJ2-7; D is possibly TRBD1 (6 bases). CDR1 and CDR2 from the germline V gene are SGHAT and FQNNGV. Trimming removed 0 bases at V and 6 bases at J, with 12 bases between. The CDR3 contains 14 residues. In nucleotides, the CDR3 is TGTGCCAGCAGCTTAGAGACAGGATCGCGCGAGCAGTACGTC. Residues: CASSLETGSREQYV.

In its sample, this clone was seen a few times. DNA for the CDR3: TGTGCCAGCAGCAAAGACAGAACGAACACCGGGGAGCTGTTTTTT. It is translated as CASSKDRTNTGELFF. The V and J genes are TRBV7-9 and TRBJ2-2, with D possibly TRBD1 on 5 matching bases. Germline CDR1 and CDR2: SEHNR and FQNEAQ (reference sequence). Trimming took 5 bases from V and 0 from J, leaving 10 bases between them. The CDR3 is 15 amino acids.

This rearrangement joins TRBV6-9 to TRBJ2-7, with no clear D. Trimming removed 7 bases from V and 5 bases from J, with 9 bases in between. The CDR3 consists of 11 residues. CDR1 is MNHGY, CDR2 SVAAGI, per germline. CDR3 DNA sequence: TGTGCCAGCAAAGGGTTCCACGAGCAGTACGTC. Its translation is CASKGFHEQYV.

The V and J genes are TRBV5-5 and TRBJ2-3; possibly TRBD2 for D (6 bases). V lost 2 bases to trimming and J lost 5 bases, with 18 bases between them. Germline V gene data show CDR1 as SGHKS and CDR2 as YYEKEE (reference sequence). The CDR3 length is 16 residues. CDR3 DNA sequence: TGTGCCAGCAGCTTCGGGACTCTCACGCTGTTAGATACGCAGTATTTT. This codes for CASSFGTLTLLDTQYF.

This chain connects TRBV6-5 to TRBJ2-1, with 7 nucleotides matching TRBD1. V shed 0 bases, J shed 15 bases, and the junction held 17 bases outside the gene matches. Germline V CDR1 and CDR2: MNHEY, SVGAGI. The CDR3 totals 16 residues. CDR3 bases: TGTGCCAGCAGTTACTCTGCGACAGGGATATACCCCACAATGTTCTTC. Its protein is CASSYSATGIYPTMFF.

V and J are TRBV6-5 and TRBJ1-2; D is perhaps TRBD1 (6 bases). Germline CDR1 and CDR2: MNHEY and SVGAGI. This CDR3 spans 13 amino acids. V was clipped by 5 bases and J by 8 bases, with 15 bases between them. The CDR3 DNA sequence: TGTGCCAGCAGTCCTGGGACATCGCAAGGCTACACCTTC. It translates to CASSPGTSQGYTF.

The rearrangement uses TRBV18 and TRBJ1-1, with a tentative D call TRBD1 (5 bases). The CDR3 has 13 amino acids. Per germline, CDR1 KGHSH and CDR2 LQKENI. V lost 6 bases to trimming and J lost 0 bases, with 8 bases between them. The CDR3 DNA reads as TGTGCCAGCTCCCCCAGGGTGAACACTGAAGCTTTCTTT. It yields the protein CASSPRVNTEAFF.

The chain has TRBV18 and TRBJ1-1; 7 bases are shared with TRBD1. V dropped 3 bases and J dropped 11; count of bases not matched to a gene: 6. There are 12 residues in the CDR3. Looked up from germline, CDR1 is KGHSH and CDR2 is LQKENI. CDR3 sequence: CASSPETGMAFF. The CDR3 DNA is TGTGCCAGCTCACCTGAGACAGGGATGGCTTTCTTT.